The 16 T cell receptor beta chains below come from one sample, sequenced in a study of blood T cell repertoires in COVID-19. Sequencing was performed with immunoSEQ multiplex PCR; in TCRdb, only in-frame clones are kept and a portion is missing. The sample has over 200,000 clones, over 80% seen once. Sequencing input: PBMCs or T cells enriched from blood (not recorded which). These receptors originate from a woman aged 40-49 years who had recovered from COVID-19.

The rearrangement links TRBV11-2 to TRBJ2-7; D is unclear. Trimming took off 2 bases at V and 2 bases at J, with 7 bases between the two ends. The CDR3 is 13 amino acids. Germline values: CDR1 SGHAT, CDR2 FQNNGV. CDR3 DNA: TGTGCCAGCAGCTTAAGCATCACCTACGAGCAGTACGTC. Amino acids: CASSLSITYEQYV.

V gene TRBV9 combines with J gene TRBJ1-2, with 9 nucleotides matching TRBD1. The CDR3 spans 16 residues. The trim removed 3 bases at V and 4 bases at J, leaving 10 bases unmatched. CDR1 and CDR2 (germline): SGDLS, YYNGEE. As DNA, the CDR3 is TGTGCCAGCAGCGCCGGAACCGGGACAGGGATCTATGGCTACACCTTC. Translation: CASSAGTGTGIYGYTF.

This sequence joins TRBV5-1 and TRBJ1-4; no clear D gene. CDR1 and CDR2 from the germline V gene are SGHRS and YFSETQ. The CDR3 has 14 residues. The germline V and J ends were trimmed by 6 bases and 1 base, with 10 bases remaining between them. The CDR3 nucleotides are TGCGCCAGCACCCGGGCGGGAACTAATGAAAAACTGTTTTTT. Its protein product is CASTRAGTNEKLFF.

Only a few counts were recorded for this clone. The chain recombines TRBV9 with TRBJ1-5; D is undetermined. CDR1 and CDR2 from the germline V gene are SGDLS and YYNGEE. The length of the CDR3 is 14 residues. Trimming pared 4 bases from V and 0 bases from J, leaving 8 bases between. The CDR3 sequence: CASSRGNSNQPQHF. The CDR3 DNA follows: TGTGCCAGCAGCCGGGGTAATAGCAATCAGCCCCAGCATTTT.

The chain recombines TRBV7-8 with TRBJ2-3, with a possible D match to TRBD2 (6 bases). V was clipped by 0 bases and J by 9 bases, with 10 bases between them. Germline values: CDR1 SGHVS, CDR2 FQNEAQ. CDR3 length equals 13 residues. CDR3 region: CASSLARRATQYF. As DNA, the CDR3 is TGTGCCAGCAGCTTAGCTCGGAGGGCAACGCAGTATTTT.

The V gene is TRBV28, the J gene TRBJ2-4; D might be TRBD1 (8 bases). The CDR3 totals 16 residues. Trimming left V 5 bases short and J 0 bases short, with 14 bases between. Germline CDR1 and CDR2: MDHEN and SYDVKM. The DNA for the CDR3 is TGTGCCAGCAGTAAACAGGGGGGGGTAGCCAAAAACATTCAGTACTTC. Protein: CASSKQGGVAKNIQYF. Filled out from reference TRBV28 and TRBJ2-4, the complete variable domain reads DVKVTQSSRYLVKRTGEKVFLECVQDMDHENMFWYRQDPGLGLRLIYFSYDVKMKEKGDIPEGYSVSREKKERFSLILESASTNQTSMYLCASSKQGGVAKNIQYFGAGTRLSVL.

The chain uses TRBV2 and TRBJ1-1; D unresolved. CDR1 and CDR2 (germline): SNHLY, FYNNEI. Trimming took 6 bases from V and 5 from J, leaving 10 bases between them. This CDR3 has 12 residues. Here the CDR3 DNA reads TGTGCCAGCAGGGAGCGGGGAACTGAAGCTTTCTTT. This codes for CASRERGTEAFF.

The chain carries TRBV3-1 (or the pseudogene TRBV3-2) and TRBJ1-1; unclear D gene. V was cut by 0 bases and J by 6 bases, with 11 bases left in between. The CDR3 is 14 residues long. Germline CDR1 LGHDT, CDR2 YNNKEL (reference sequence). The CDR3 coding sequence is TGTGCCAGCAGCCAAGAGAGAGGCCGGGCTGAAGCTTTCTTT. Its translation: CASSQERGRAEAFF.

Written as DNA, the CDR3 is TGTGCCAGCAGCCAAGGCCGACTGAACGGCTACACCTTC. Residues: CASSQGRLNGYTF. The gene calls are TRBV14 and TRBJ1-2; D is unclear. The CDR3 has 13 residues. Per the germline V gene, CDR1 is SGHDN and CDR2 is FVKESK. V was shortened by 1 base and J by 8 bases, with 11 bases between the two germline ends. Full variable domain (missing parts from reference TRBV14 and TRBJ1-2): EAGVTQFPSHSVIEKGQTVTLRCDPISGHDNLYWYRRVMGKEIKFLLHFVKESKQDESGMPNNRFLAERTGGTYSTLKVQPAELEDSGVYFCASSQGRLNGYTFGSGTRLTVV.

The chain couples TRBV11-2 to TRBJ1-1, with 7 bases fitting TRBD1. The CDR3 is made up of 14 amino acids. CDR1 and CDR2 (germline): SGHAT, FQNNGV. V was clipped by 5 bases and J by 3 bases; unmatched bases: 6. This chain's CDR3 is CASSPPGQYTEAFF. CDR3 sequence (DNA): TGTGCCAGCAGCCCACCGGGACAGTACACTGAAGCTTTCTTT.

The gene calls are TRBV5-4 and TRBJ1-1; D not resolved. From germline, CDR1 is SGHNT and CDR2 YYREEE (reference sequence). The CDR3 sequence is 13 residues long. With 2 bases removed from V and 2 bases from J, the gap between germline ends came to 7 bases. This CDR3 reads CASSFGRNTEAFF. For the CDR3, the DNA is TGTGCCAGCAGCTTCGGGAGAAACACTGAAGCTTTCTTT.

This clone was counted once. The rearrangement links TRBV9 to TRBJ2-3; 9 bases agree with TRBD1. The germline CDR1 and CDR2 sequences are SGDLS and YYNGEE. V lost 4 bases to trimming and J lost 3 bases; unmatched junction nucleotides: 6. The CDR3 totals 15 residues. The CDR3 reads CASSPMGQGTDTQYF. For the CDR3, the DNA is TGTGCCAGCAGCCCAATGGGACAGGGAACAGATACGCAGTATTTT.

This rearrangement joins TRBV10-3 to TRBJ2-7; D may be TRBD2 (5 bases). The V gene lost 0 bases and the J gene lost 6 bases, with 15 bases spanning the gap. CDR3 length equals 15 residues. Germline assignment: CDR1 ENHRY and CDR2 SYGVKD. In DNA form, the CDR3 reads TGTGCCATCAGTGAGTCTGTGCGGACTTTTCGCGAGCAGTACTTC. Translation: CAISESVRTFREQYF.

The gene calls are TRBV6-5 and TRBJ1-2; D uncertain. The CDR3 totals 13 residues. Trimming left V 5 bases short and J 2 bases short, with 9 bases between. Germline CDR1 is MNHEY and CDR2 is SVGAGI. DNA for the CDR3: TGTGCCAGCAGTCGGACGGGGAACTATGGCTACACCTTC. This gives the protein CASSRTGNYGYTF.

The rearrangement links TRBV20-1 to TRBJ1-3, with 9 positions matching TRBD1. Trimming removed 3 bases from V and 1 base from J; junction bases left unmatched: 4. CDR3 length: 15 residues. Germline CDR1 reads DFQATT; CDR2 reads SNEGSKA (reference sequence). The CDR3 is CSASPGTGSGNTIYF. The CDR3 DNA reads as TGCAGTGCTAGTCCCGGGACAGGGTCTGGAAACACCATATATTTT.

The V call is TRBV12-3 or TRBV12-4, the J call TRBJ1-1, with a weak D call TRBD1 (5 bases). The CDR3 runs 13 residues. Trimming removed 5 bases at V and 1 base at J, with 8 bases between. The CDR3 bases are TGTGCCAGCAGTGCAAGGGGGAACACTGAAGCTTTCTTT. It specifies CASSARGNTEAFF.